This passage covers 28 T cell receptor beta chains from one sample sequenced in a study of CD8+ T cells in alopecia areata. Following RNA extraction, reverse transcription yielded cDNA that acted as the sequencing template. Clones were sequenced by immunoSEQ multiplex PCR, and TCRdb holds only the in-frame ones, with some missing. The data show roughly 250,000 clones, with under 80% seen just once and around 1.2% held by the top ten. This specimen was CD4+ T cells sorted from blood, taken at week 0. The source of these receptors is a human donor with alopecia areata.

This sequence joins TRBV30 and TRBJ1-1; D gene uncertain. CDR3 length equals 16 residues. V was trimmed by 0 bases and J by 0 bases, leaving 14 bases between them. Germline assignment: CDR1 GTSNPN and CDR2 SVGIG (reference sequence). CDR3 region: CAWSVGRTTMNTEAFF. Here the CDR3 DNA reads TGTGCCTGGAGTGTAGGGCGGACCACCATGAACACTGAAGCTTTCTTT.

This clone was detected once. This chain connects TRBV5-6 to TRBJ2-7, with 8 bases lining up with TRBD1. CDR3 length equals 13 residues. CDR1 and CDR2 from the germline V gene are SGHDT and YYEEEE. The trim removed 6 bases at V and 5 bases at J, leaving 7 bases unmatched. The CDR3 here is CASKRTGFNEQYF. CDR3 sequence (DNA): TGTGCCAGCAAAAGGACAGGGTTCAACGAGCAGTACTTC. The variable domain in full, completed from reference TRBV5-6 and TRBJ2-7, reads DAGVTQSPTHLIKTRGQQVTLRCSPKSGHDTVSWYQQALGQGPQFIFQYYEEEERQRGNFPDRFSGHQFPNYSSELNVNALLLGDSALYLCASKRTGFNEQYFGPGTRLTVT.

This rearrangement joins TRBV4-2 to TRBJ2-3, with D possibly being TRBD1 or TRBD2 (5 bases each). V lost 0 bases and J 2 bases, leaving 9 bases between the germline ends. This CDR3 has 15 residues. Germline V gives CDR1 LGHNA, CDR2 YNFKEQ. CDR3 coding DNA: TGTGCCAGCAGCCAAGAGAGGGGACCCACAGATACGCAGTATTTT. It is translated as CASSQERGPTDTQYF.

The rearrangement uses TRBV30 and TRBJ1-2; D remains ambiguous. From germline, CDR1 is GTSNPN and CDR2 SVGIG (reference sequence). Trimming left V 0 bases short and J 4 bases short, with 12 bases between. The CDR3 is 14 residues long. The CDR3 reads CAWSVARKLYGYTF. CDR3 DNA: TGTGCCTGGAGTGTGGCCAGAAAGCTCTATGGCTACACCTTC.

The chain links TRBV30 to TRBJ1-2; D might be TRBD1 (5 bases). V lost 0 bases, J lost 7 bases, and 6 bases lay in between. This CDR3 is built from 11 residues. CDR1 and CDR2 from the germline V gene are GTSNPN and SVGIG (reference sequence). The CDR3 region is CAWSVQVGYTF. CDR3 nucleotide sequence: TGTGCCTGGAGTGTACAGGTTGGCTACACCTTC.

The chain uses TRBV30 and TRBJ2-1, with TRBD2 identical over 12 bases. This CDR3 contains 16 residues. Per germline, CDR1 GTSNPN and CDR2 SVGIG (reference sequence). With V trimmed by 2 bases and J by 0 bases, 2 bases remained unmatched. The CDR3 DNA reads TGTGCCTGGAGTACTAGCGGGGGGAGCTCCTACAATGAGCAGTTCTTC. Protein: CAWSTSGGSSYNEQFF.

This clone has ten or more counts. The CDR3 region has the DNA TGTGCCAGCTATCCCGGTAGCGGGGGGGCTACCGAGCAGTACTTC. Protein sequence: CASYPGSGGATEQYF. The genes are TRBV7-2 and TRBJ2-7, with TRBD2 identical over 11 bases. Germline CDR1 is SGHTA and CDR2 is FQGNSA. The length of the CDR3 is 15 residues. The trim removed 8 bases at V and 6 bases at J, leaving 12 bases unmatched.

This chain uses TRBV4-3 with TRBJ2-3; 15 nucleotides line up with TRBD2. The CDR3 has 18 residues. V lost 0 bases, J lost 0 bases, and 1 base stayed unmatched. Germline CDR1 and CDR2: LGHNA and YSLEER. CDR3 amino acids: CASSQEGTSGGSTDTQYF. The CDR3 region has the DNA TGCGCCAGCAGCCAAGAGGGGACTAGCGGGGGGAGCACAGATACGCAGTATTTT.

This clone has a single count. The chain combines TRBV4-3 with TRBJ2-1; D is perhaps TRBD2 (5 bases). Per germline, CDR1 LGHNA and CDR2 YSLEER. CDR3 length equals 17 residues. V was clipped by 0 bases and J by 5 bases, with 17 bases between them. The CDR3 nucleotides are TGCGCCAGCAGCCAAGATTTGATAACTAGTCTGCACAATGAGCAGTTCTTC. It codes for CASSQDLITSLHNEQFF.

The chain is built from TRBV5-4 and TRBJ2-7; a weak D match, TRBD2 (6 bases). Germline CDR1 is SGHNT and CDR2 is YYREEE (reference sequence). The length of the CDR3 is 14 residues. The V end was cut by 3 bases, the J end by 3 bases, with 13 bases between. This CDR3 is CASSYKGLSYEQYF. The CDR3 bases are TGTGCCAGCAGCTACAAGGGACTGAGCTACGAGCAGTACTTC.

The chain joins TRBV29-1 to TRBJ2-3; D not resolved. V was shortened by 0 bases and J by 4 bases, with 5 bases between the two germline ends. Germline CDR1 is SQVTM and CDR2 is ANQGSEA. The CDR3 is 12 residues long. The CDR3 DNA is TGCAGCGTTGAAGATTCATCAGATACGCAGTATTTT. Its translation: CSVEDSSDTQYF.

The chain carries TRBV27 and TRBJ1-6; a weak D match, TRBD1 (5 bases). The CDR3 totals 17 residues. Germline loops: CDR1 MNHEY, CDR2 SMNVEV (reference sequence). Trimming shortened V by 6 bases and J by 5 bases, and 20 bases separated the two germline ends. The CDR3 DNA reads TGTGCCAGCAGGTCAAGGGACTGGCAGGCGAATAATTCACCCCTCCACTTT. Its translation is CASRSRDWQANNSPLHF.

V usage is TRBV4-1 and J usage is TRBJ2-7; D uncertain. The germline V and J ends were trimmed by 0 bases and 12 bases, with 9 bases remaining between them. The CDR3 covers 11 residues. Germline V gene lookup returns CDR1 MGHRA and CDR2 YSYEKL. The CDR3 loop is CASSQERRLYF. The CDR3, as DNA: TGCGCCAGCAGCCAAGAAAGGCGCTTGTACTTC.

This clone has only a few counts. V and J are TRBV29-1 and TRBJ2-2, with D unresolved. The CDR3 extends over 10 amino acids. Trimming removed 4 bases from V and 6 bases from J, with 3 bases in between. Per the germline V gene, CDR1 is SQVTM and CDR2 is ANQGSEA. The DNA for the CDR3 is TGCAGCGTTGGATCCGGGGAGCTGTTTTTT. This codes for CSVGSGELFF.

Only one count was recorded for this clone. The V gene is TRBV9, the J gene TRBJ2-3; 7 bases line up with TRBD2. The CDR3 covers 15 residues. Germline lookup yields CDR1 SGDLS and CDR2 YYNGEE. V lost 0 bases to trimming and J lost 4 bases; unmatched junction nucleotides: 5. Here the CDR3 reads CASSVGSGESDTQYF. The CDR3 nucleotides are TGTGCCAGCAGCGTAGGGAGCGGGGAGTCAGATACGCAGTATTTT.

The chain uses TRBV7-2 and TRBJ2-1, with D perhaps matching TRBD1 (6 bases). Germline CDR1 reads SGHTA; CDR2 reads FQGNSA. The CDR3 extends over 14 amino acids. Trimming removed 5 bases at V and 6 bases at J, with 14 bases between. Here the CDR3 DNA reads TGTGCCAGCAGCCCTACACTACAGGGCAATGAGCAGTTCTTC. This gives the protein CASSPTLQGNEQFF.

The chain joins TRBV7-9 to TRBJ2-3; D ambiguous. Germline CDR1 and CDR2: SEHNR and FQNEAQ (reference sequence). The ends were cut back, 0 bases at V and 6 bases at J, with 25 bases in the middle. The CDR3 is 19 amino acids. The CDR3 sequence: CASSLAPWWQASMGDTQYF. The CDR3 DNA follows: TGTGCCAGCAGCTTAGCGCCTTGGTGGCAGGCCTCTATGGGGGATACGCAGTATTTT.

This chain uses TRBV7-3 with TRBJ1-3; D is unresolved. V was trimmed by 1 base and J by 0 bases, leaving 7 bases between them. CDR1 is SGHTA, CDR2 FQGTGA, per germline. This CDR3 contains 15 residues. The CDR3 bases are TGTGCCAGCAGCTTAAGCGGCTACTCTGGAAACACCATATATTTT. Translation gives CASSLSGYSGNTIYF.

This chain uses TRBV30 with TRBJ1-2; no reliable D call. Germline assignment: CDR1 GTSNPN and CDR2 SVGIG (reference sequence). This CDR3 region has 16 residues. V was clipped by 4 bases and J by 0 bases, with 18 bases between them. The CDR3 bases are TGTGCCTGGAAGTCGTCGTCCGGACCCCCTAACTATGGCTACACCTTC. It encodes CAWKSSSGPPNYGYTF.

The chain carries TRBV19 and TRBJ1-2; 8 bases fit TRBD1. The V gene's germline CDR1 is LNHDA and CDR2 SQIVND (reference sequence). Germline trimming cut 5 bases from V and 4 bases from J; bases unmatched to any gene: 3. The CDR3 consists of 13 residues. Here the CDR3 DNA reads TGTGCCAGTAGTCCCCAGGGGGCCTATGGCTACACCTTC. Protein: CASSPQGAYGYTF.

The rearrangement joins TRBV6-5 to TRBJ2-5; D possibly corresponds to TRBD1 (6 bases). The length of the CDR3 is 14 residues. CDR1 and CDR2 from the germline V gene are MNHEY and SVGAGI. V was shortened by 5 bases and J by 5 bases, with 15 bases between the two germline ends. The CDR3 DNA reads TGTGCCAGCAGTCCGGGGTGGCAGGGGGAGACCCAGTACTTC. Protein: CASSPGWQGETQYF.

V usage is TRBV29-1 and J usage is TRBJ2-7; D remains ambiguous. Trimming stripped 6 bases from V and 2 bases from J, with 5 bases between. The CDR3 spans 10 residues. CDR1 and CDR2 from the germline V gene are SQVTM and ANQGSEA. CDR3 amino acids: CSVMTYEQYF. The CDR3 DNA reads TGCAGCGTAATGACCTACGAGCAGTACTTC.

This clone was seen just once. The V gene is TRBV29-1, the J gene TRBJ1-2, with 7 bases fitting TRBD1. This CDR3 spans 10 amino acids. The V gene end was trimmed by 7 bases and the J gene end by 12 bases; junction bases not matched to a gene: 8. In germline, CDR1 is SQVTM, CDR2 ANQGSEA. The CDR3 is CSGGTEKNTF. The CDR3 nucleotides read TGCAGCGGTGGGACAGAAAAAAACACCTTC.

V usage is TRBV29-1 and J usage is TRBJ2-1; 13 nucleotides line up with TRBD2. J was trimmed by 7 bases and V by 7 bases; bases with no gene match: 4. CDR3 length equals 13 residues. Germline lookup yields CDR1 SQVTM and CDR2 ANQGSEA. The CDR3 protein is CSDRLAGGNEQFF. CDR3 DNA: TGCAGCGACCGACTAGCGGGGGGAAATGAGCAGTTCTTC.

The chain combines TRBV5-4 with TRBJ1-1, with D uncertain. Germline loops: CDR1 SGHNT, CDR2 YYREEE (reference sequence). CDR3 length: 12 residues. V was trimmed by 4 bases and J by 1 base, leaving 5 bases between them. In DNA form, the CDR3 reads TGTGCCAGCAGCGTCAGGAACACTGAAGCTTTCTTT. This sequence encodes CASSVRNTEAFF. Drawing the rest from reference TRBV5-4 and TRBJ1-1, the complete variable domain is ETGVTQSPTHLIKTRGQQVTLRCSSQSGHNTVSWYQQALGQGPQFIFQYYREEENGRGNFPPRFSGLQFPNYSSELNVNALELDDSALYLCASSVRNTEAFFGQGTRLTVV.

The CDR3, as DNA: TGTGCCATCAGTGAGTCGTCGACTAGCGGGTTCCGCACAGATACGCAGTATTTT. Amino acid sequence: CAISESSTSGFRTDTQYF. This chain uses TRBV10-3 with TRBJ2-3; 10 bases line up with TRBD2. The CDR3 covers 18 residues. CDR1 is ENHRY, CDR2 SYGVKD, per germline. The J segment lost 1 base and the V segment lost 0 bases, leaving 7 bases of the junction unmatched.

The V gene is TRBV7-2, the J gene TRBJ2-1, with unresolved D. V lost 5 bases and J 3 bases, leaving 14 bases between the germline ends. The germline V gene encodes CDR1 SGHTA and CDR2 FQGNSA. This CDR3 comprises 15 residues. In DNA form, the CDR3 reads TGTGCCAGCAGCCCCAACGGAATTTTCTACAATGAGCAGTTCTTC. As protein: CASSPNGIFYNEQFF.

In this sample, this clone turned up once. This rearrangement joins TRBV5-1 to TRBJ2-6; possible D gene TRBD2, 5 bases. V lost 2 bases to trimming and J lost 2 bases, with 14 bases between them. Germline V lookup: CDR1 SGHRS, CDR2 YFSETQ. CDR3 length: 17 amino acids. CDR3 DNA: TGCGCCAGCAGCTTCGACGGTCTGCGGGCTGGGGCCAACGTCCTGACTTTC. Its protein is CASSFDGLRAGANVLTF.